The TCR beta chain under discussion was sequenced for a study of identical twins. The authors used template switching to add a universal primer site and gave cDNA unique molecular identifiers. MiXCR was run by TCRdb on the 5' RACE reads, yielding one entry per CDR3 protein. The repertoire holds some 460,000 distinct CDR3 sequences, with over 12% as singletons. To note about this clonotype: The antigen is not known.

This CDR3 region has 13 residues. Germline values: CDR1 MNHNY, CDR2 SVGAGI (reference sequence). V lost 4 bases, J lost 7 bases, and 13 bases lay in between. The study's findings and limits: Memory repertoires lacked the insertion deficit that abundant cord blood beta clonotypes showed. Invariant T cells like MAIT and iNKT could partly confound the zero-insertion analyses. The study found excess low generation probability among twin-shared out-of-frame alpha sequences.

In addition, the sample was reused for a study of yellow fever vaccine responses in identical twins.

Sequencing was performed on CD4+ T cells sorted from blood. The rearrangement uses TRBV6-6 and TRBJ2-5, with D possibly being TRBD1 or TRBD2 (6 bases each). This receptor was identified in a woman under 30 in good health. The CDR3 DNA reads TGTGCCAGCAGTTCACAGGGAGGTGGGACCCAGTACTTC. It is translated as CASSSQGGGTQYF.